What follows are 23 T cell receptor beta chains derived from one specimen sequenced in a study of T cell responses to AZD1222 COVID-19 vaccine. Profiled with immunoSEQ multiplex PCR; TCRdb holds only in-frame clones, not every one. The table lists 85,000 or so clones, around nine tenths of them singletons. The source was peripheral blood, collected 28 days after the second AZD1222 dose. These receptor sequences come from an adult who received the AZD1222 COVID-19 vaccine.

The CDR3 sequence: CASSPRTVQETQYF. For the CDR3, the DNA is TGTGCCAGCAGCCCGCGGACGGTTCAAGAGACCCAGTACTTC. The chain is built from TRBV7-2 and TRBJ2-5; D unclear. The CDR3 consists of 14 residues. Trimming pared 5 bases from V and 2 bases from J, leaving 12 bases between. Germline V CDR1 and CDR2: SGHTA, FQGNSA.

The V call is TRBV7-3, the J call TRBJ2-1; D possibly uses TRBD1 or TRBD2 (5 bases each). The CDR3 runs 17 residues. Trimming pared 1 base from V and 4 bases from J, leaving 17 bases between. Germline V gives CDR1 SGHTA, CDR2 FQGTGA. The CDR3 here is CASSLRGPSSLYNEQFF. CDR3 coding DNA: TGTGCCAGCAGCTTAAGGGGACCCTCTTCTTTATACAATGAGCAGTTCTTC.

The CDR3 region is CASGDLATEAFF. In nucleotides, the CDR3 is TGTGCCAGCGGAGACTTGGCTACTGAAGCTTTCTTT. The rearrangement joins TRBV2 to TRBJ1-1, with D hard to call. Germline V lookup: CDR1 SNHLY, CDR2 FYNNEI. The CDR3 extends over 12 amino acids. V gave up 8 bases and J gave up 5 bases, with 12 bases separating them.

The J gene is TRBJ1-1, the V gene TRBV10-2, with 9 bases lining up with TRBD1. The CDR3 spans 14 residues. Per the germline V gene, CDR1 is WSHSY and CDR2 is SAAADI. V shed 5 bases, J shed 1 base, and the junction held 2 bases outside the gene matches. The CDR3 is CASSLQGANTEAFF. The DNA for the CDR3 is TGCGCCAGCAGTCTACAGGGGGCGAACACTGAAGCTTTCTTT.

CDR3 DNA sequence: TGTGCCTGGAGTGTACGCGGACAGGGGGCCAAAGGCACTGAAGCTTTCTTT. Translating gives CAWSVRGQGAKGTEAFF. The chain uses TRBV30 and TRBJ1-1; 11 positions agree with TRBD1. The CDR3 totals 17 residues. From germline, CDR1 is GTSNPN and CDR2 SVGIG (reference sequence). V was clipped by 0 bases and J by 4 bases; unmatched bases: 10.

V gene TRBV11-3 combines with J gene TRBJ2-7; D is possibly TRBD1 (7 bases). Trimming left V 3 bases short and J 3 bases short, with 12 bases between. The CDR3 covers 14 residues. CDR1 is SGHNT, CDR2 YENEEA, per germline. The chain's CDR3 is CASSFGQGGYEQYF. CDR3 nucleotides: TGTGCCAGCAGCTTCGGTCAGGGGGGCTACGAGCAGTACTTC. The full variable domain, its missing parts supplied by reference TRBV11-3 and TRBJ2-7, is EAGVVQSPRYKIIEKKQPVAFWCNPISGHNTLYWYLQNLGQGPELLIRYENEEAVDDSQLPKDRFSAERLKGVDSTLKIQPAELGDSAVYLCASSFGQGGYEQYFGPGTRLTVT.

This chain uses TRBV9 with TRBJ2-5; the match to TRBD2 covers 8 bases. V lost 2 bases and J lost 5; bases outside the gene matches: 8. Germline lookup yields CDR1 SGDLS and CDR2 YYNGEE. CDR3 length: 15 residues. The CDR3 loop reads CASSVGRAGEETQYF. DNA of the CDR3: TGTGCCAGCAGCGTTGGTAGAGCGGGAGAGGAGACCCAGTACTTC.

V is TRBV28 and J is TRBJ1-4, with a possible D match to TRBD1 (6 bases). This CDR3 is built from 15 residues. Germline V gene data show CDR1 as MDHEN and CDR2 as SYDVKM. Trimming cost V 5 bases and J 10 bases, with 20 bases left between them. The CDR3 nucleotides are TGTGCCAGCAGTAAGGGACACCCAGGTTTCGCAAAACTGTTTTTT. It yields the protein CASSKGHPGFAKLFF.

The gene calls are TRBV2 and TRBJ1-2, with 8 bases lining up with TRBD1. Germline CDR1 SNHLY, CDR2 FYNNEI. The CDR3 has 14 amino acids. The J segment lost 4 bases and the V segment lost 5 bases, leaving 6 bases of the junction unmatched. CDR3 residues: CASSQDRVRYGYTF. The DNA for the CDR3 is TGTGCCAGCAGTCAGGACAGGGTACGCTATGGCTACACCTTC.

On this clone itself: Germline is not matched at one junction end, which may reflect a read error. The rearrangement uses TRBV7-7 and TRBJ2-3; possibly TRBD1 or TRBD2 for D (7 bases each). Germline V gives CDR1 SSHAT, CDR2 FNYEAQ (reference sequence). This CDR3 is built from 15 residues. CDR3 in amino acids: CASSSRGGLGDTQYF. The CDR3 region has the DNA TGTGCTAGCAGTAGCAGGGGGGGGCTGGGAGATACGCAGTATTTT.

The chain joins TRBV19 to TRBJ2-1, with TRBD2 matching over 10 bases. J lost 7 bases, V lost 7 bases, and 16 bases had no gene match. Germline CDR1 LNHDA, CDR2 SQIVND (reference sequence). The CDR3 contains 17 residues. CDR3 sequence: CASTDRGGSGRTNEQFF. CDR3 nucleotides: TGTGCCAGTACCGACCGGGGGGGTAGCGGGAGGACGAATGAGCAGTTCTTC. The full variable domain, completed using reference TRBV19 and TRBJ2-1, is DGGITQSPKYLFRKEGQNVTLSCEQNLNHDAMYWYRQDPGQGLRLIYYSQIVNDFQKGDIAEGYSVSREKKESFPLTVTSAQKNPTAFYLCASTDRGGSGRTNEQFFGPGTRLTVL.

V and J are TRBV10-1 and TRBJ2-3; D not resolved. The germline V gene has CDR1 WNHNN and CDR2 SYGVQD (reference sequence). CDR3 size: 14 residues. V was trimmed by 1 base and J by 2 bases, leaving 7 bases between them. CDR3 in DNA: TGCGCCAGCAGTGAGTGGCGGAACACAGATACGCAGTATTTT. It is translated as CASSEWRNTDTQYF.

The chain couples TRBV9 to TRBJ1-4; D might be TRBD1 (5 bases). Trimming took off 0 bases at V and 10 bases at J, with 16 bases between the two ends. Germline CDR1 SGDLS, CDR2 YYNGEE. The length of the CDR3 is 15 residues. As DNA, the CDR3 is TGTGCCAGCAGCGTAGGGTTAGGGGAGGATGTAAAACTGTTTTTT. This codes for CASSVGLGEDVKLFF.

V and J are TRBV12-3 or TRBV12-4 and TRBJ1-4; D is unresolved. Deletions cut 6 bases from V and 4 bases from J, with 9 bases between. CDR3 length: 13 amino acids. CDR3 nucleotide sequence: TGTGCCAGCAGACTGATGATTAATGAAAAACTGTTTTTT. Translating gives CASRLMINEKLFF.

The chain recombines TRBV5-1 with TRBJ1-1; D unresolved. V shed 2 bases and J shed 1 base, with 9 bases lying between them. CDR3 length equals 14 residues. The germline V gene encodes CDR1 SGHRS and CDR2 YFSETQ. CDR3 loop: CASSLRQENTEAFF. The DNA of the CDR3 is TGCGCCAGCAGCTTAAGACAAGAGAACACTGAAGCTTTCTTT. Combining the CDR3 with reference TRBV5-1 and TRBJ1-1 gives the whole variable domain KAGVTQTPRYLIKTRGQQVTLSCSPISGHRSVSWYQQTPGQGLQFLFEYFSETQRNKGNFPGRFSGRQFSNSRSEMNVSTLELGDSALYLCASSLRQENTEAFFGQGTRLTVV.

The V gene is TRBV7-8, the J gene TRBJ1-5, with D uncertain. The germline V gene encodes CDR1 SGHVS and CDR2 FQNEAQ. Trimming removed 5 bases at V and 3 bases at J, with 8 bases between. The CDR3 length is 13 residues. The CDR3 bases are TGTGCCAGCAGCGCGGGGATCAATCAGCCCCAGCATTTT. Its protein product is CASSAGINQPQHF.

V gene TRBV27 combines with J gene TRBJ1-1; D is unresolved. This CDR3 is 12 amino acids long. Trimming shortened V by 8 bases and J by 1 base, and 8 bases separated the two germline ends. Germline values: CDR1 MNHEY, CDR2 SMNVEV (reference sequence). CDR3 bases: TGTGCCAGCTATGATCCGAACACTGAAGCTTTCTTT. Translation gives CASYDPNTEAFF.

The chain has TRBV30 and TRBJ1-6, with D unresolved. CDR1 GTSNPN and CDR2 SVGIG come from the germline V gene (reference sequence). The V end lost 0 bases, the J end lost 12 bases, and 18 bases lay between the germline ends. This CDR3 region has 15 residues. The CDR3 DNA reads as TGTGCCTGGAGTGTACTCGACGCCGAAGGTGTACCCCTCCACTTT. Protein: CAWSVLDAEGVPLHF.

The chain joins TRBV5-6 to TRBJ2-7, with 10 bases fitting TRBD2. V shed 4 bases and J 2 bases; nucleotides not matched to a gene: 9. The CDR3 loop spans 16 amino acids. CDR1 and CDR2 from the germline V gene are SGHDT and YYEEEE. The CDR3 nucleotides are TGTGCCAGCAGCAACGAAGCTAGCGGGGGCCCCTACGAGCAGTACTTC. Translation gives CASSNEASGGPYEQYF.

The V gene is TRBV5-6, the J gene TRBJ1-2; possibly TRBD1 for D (5 bases). The V gene's germline CDR1 is SGHDT and CDR2 YYEEEE. The CDR3 sequence is 15 residues long. Deletions cut 2 bases from V and 0 bases from J, with 11 bases between. CDR3 region: CASSFLGDPNYGYTF. The CDR3, as DNA: TGTGCCAGCAGCTTTTTGGGGGACCCTAACTATGGCTACACCTTC.

The count of this clone is one. J is TRBJ1-2 and V is TRBV11-2; no clear D. Germline CDR1 and CDR2: SGHAT and FQNNGV. The CDR3 totals 14 residues. V lost 2 bases and J lost 4, with 11 bases in between. CDR3 nucleotides: TGTGCCAGCAGCTTATTTGGGAGACCCTATGGCTACACCTTC. Residues: CASSLFGRPYGYTF.

This clone was counted only a few times. This sequence joins TRBV20-1 and TRBJ1-3, with a possible D match to TRBD1 (5 bases). V lost 1 base and J 10 bases, leaving 8 bases between the germline ends. The CDR3 covers 11 residues. CDR1 is DFQATT, CDR2 SNEGSKA, per germline (reference sequence). The CDR3 DNA follows: TGCAGTGCTAGAGTCGGGGGAACCATATATTTT. This gives the protein CSARVGGTIYF.

The chain has TRBV9 and TRBJ1-6; 10 positions agree with TRBD1. The junction had 3 bases not matched to a gene; V was cut back by 0 bases and J by 6 bases. Germline V gene data show CDR1 as SGDLS and CDR2 as YYNGEE. The CDR3 totals 16 residues. In DNA, the CDR3 is TGTGCCAGCAGCGTAGGGGACAGGGGCAGTAATTCACCCCTCCACTTT. Translation: CASSVGDRGSNSPLHF.